This T cell receptor beta chain was sequenced during a study of T cell repertoires in cytomegalovirus infection. General study findings and limits: What dominated the ex vivo response were HLA-C-restricted CMV-specific TCR beta clonotypes.

Using its own MiXCR run on the reads, TCRdb lists one record per CDR3 protein. The sample consists of fewer than 550,000 distinct CDR3 sequences, 15% to 20% of them appearing once. In germline, CDR1 is LNHDA, CDR2 SQIVND (reference sequence). The CDR3 is 15 residues long. Germline trimming cut 7 bases from V and 0 bases from J; bases unmatched to any gene: 7. Details on this clonotype: Its specificity is unknown.

Material: CD8+ T cells from PBMCs. The genes are TRBV19 and TRBJ2-3, with TRBD2 matching over 7 bases. The clonotype was recovered from a human donor in good health (CMV status not recorded). Some clones in this sample may be carry-over from other donors' samples. The CDR3 sequence: CASNTELASTDTQYF. For the CDR3, the DNA is TGTGCCAGTAATACGGAACTAGCGAGCACAGATACGCAGTATTTT.